This TCR beta chain was captured in a study of blood T cell repertoires in COVID-19. Study-wide background: From the United States, Italy and Spain came samples of acute and convalescent COVID-19.

The CDR3 has 12 residues. The V gene's germline CDR1 is SGHAT and CDR2 FQDESV (reference sequence). Trimming pared 3 bases from V and 5 bases from J, leaving 2 bases between. Assay used: immunoSEQ multiplex PCR; TCRdb lists only in-frame clones, some missing. Of under 200,000 clones listed, approximately 90% are singletons. This chain links TRBV11-1 with TRBJ1-6; D not certain. Source material: peripheral blood. The TCR originated in a man in his sixties with active or convalescent COVID-19. The CDR3 sequence is CASSFNNSPLHF. The CDR3 nucleotides are TGTGCCAGCAGCTTCAATAATTCACCCCTCCACTTT.